The 14 T cell receptor beta chains in this list originate from one sample, sequenced in a study of blood T cell repertoires in COVID-19. Produced via immunoSEQ multiplex PCR; TCRdb's table is partial and in-frame only. The profile covers roughly 200,000 clones, with over 65% appearing a single time and about 20% taken by the ten largest. Material: peripheral blood. The receptors come from a person aged 65 to 85 with COVID-19, enrolled during active disease.

This clone was recorded a few times. The V call is TRBV6-1, the J call TRBJ1-1; D not resolved. The CDR3 is 16 amino acids. V gave up 2 bases and J gave up 4 bases, with 17 bases separating them. Per the germline V gene, CDR1 is MNHNS and CDR2 is SASEGT. This chain's CDR3 is CASSEFPSPLGTEAFF. CDR3 nucleotide sequence: TGTGCCAGCAGTGAATTCCCCTCACCACTTGGCACTGAAGCTTTCTTT.

The rearrangement uses TRBV7-2 and TRBJ2-7, with TRBD1 identical over 7 bases. The length of the CDR3 is 11 residues. V lost 7 bases and J lost 7; bases outside the gene matches: 4. Germline assignment: CDR1 SGHTA and CDR2 FQGNSA. In nucleotides, the CDR3 is TGTGCCAGCAAGGGGGCTGGGGAGCAGTACTTC. Amino acid sequence: CASKGAGEQYF.

V is TRBV5-4 and J is TRBJ1-1; D gene uncertain. V lost 0 bases and J 7 bases, leaving 10 bases between the germline ends. CDR1 SGHNT and CDR2 YYREEE come from the germline V gene (reference sequence). CDR3 length equals 13 residues. The CDR3, as DNA: TGTGCCAGCAGCTTGGGGGCCCAATTTGAAGCTTTCTTT. Protein: CASSLGAQFEAFF.

CDR3 DNA: TGTGCCAGTAGTATAGGGAGATTCACCGGGGAGCTGTTTTTT. Amino acids: CASSIGRFTGELFF. The rearrangement joins TRBV19 to TRBJ2-2; D call uncertain. Trimming shortened V by 1 base and J by 4 bases, and 7 bases separated the two germline ends. This CDR3 comprises 14 residues. Looked up from germline, CDR1 is LNHDA and CDR2 is SQIVND (reference sequence).

The chain links TRBV24-1 to TRBJ2-7; D may be TRBD2 (5 bases). The CDR3 spans 14 residues. V was cut by 6 bases and J by 0 bases, with 11 bases left in between. CDR1 is KGHDR and CDR2 is SFDVKD in the germline V gene. The CDR3 DNA sequence: TGTGCCACCAGTCGAGGGAAGAGCTCCTACGAGCAGTACTTC. The encoded protein is CATSRGKSSYEQYF.

The count of this clone is one. V usage is TRBV15 and J usage is TRBJ1-2; TRBD1 aligns across 7 bases. The CDR3 extends over 15 amino acids. V was pared by 0 bases and J by 6 bases, with 7 bases of the junction left unmatched. CDR1 and CDR2 from the germline V gene are LNHNV and YYDKDF (reference sequence). CDR3 nucleotide sequence: TGTGCCACCAGCAGAGATATGGTCCAGGGGGATGGCTACACCTTC. It specifies CATSRDMVQGDGYTF.

The chain employs TRBV29-1 and TRBJ2-3; D is uncertain. Germline CDR1 and CDR2: SQVTM and ANQGSEA. The CDR3 spans 12 residues. The CDR3 loop reads CTGETSTDTQYF. The CDR3 coding sequence is TGCACCGGAGAAACTAGCACAGATACGCAGTATTTT.

In DNA, the CDR3 is TGTGCCAGCAGAAATGCCGGACTAGCCTACGAGCAGTACTTC. It encodes CASRNAGLAYEQYF. This chain connects TRBV2 to TRBJ2-7; 7 nucleotides match TRBD2. V shed 6 bases, J shed 2 bases, and the junction held 7 bases outside the gene matches. The CDR3 has 14 residues. The V gene's germline CDR1 is SNHLY and CDR2 FYNNEI.

The chain recombines TRBV2 with TRBJ2-7; TRBD1 matches at 10 bases. Germline CDR1 is SNHLY and CDR2 is FYNNEI. The CDR3 totals 14 residues. V lost 6 bases and J lost 3; bases outside the gene matches: 5. Here the CDR3 DNA reads TGTGCCAGCAGCCTACGGGACAGGGGCTACGAGCAGTACTTC. Translating gives CASSLRDRGYEQYF.

The gene calls are TRBV14 and TRBJ2-7; 10 bases are shared with TRBD2. CDR1 and CDR2 from the germline V gene are SGHDN and FVKESK. The CDR3 has 12 amino acids. Trimming removed 10 bases from V and 2 bases from J; junction bases left unmatched: 2. CDR3 nucleotide sequence: TGTGCCAACGGGACTAGCGCCTACGAGCAGTACTTC. Protein: CANGTSAYEQYF.

The chain employs TRBV5-1 and TRBJ1-5; D is unclear. Germline V gene sequence: CDR1 SGHRS, CDR2 YFSETQ. This CDR3 is 15 amino acids long. The V end lost 2 bases, the J end lost 7 bases, and 16 bases lay between the germline ends. CDR3 bases: TGCGCCAGCAGCTTATCCGGGTCAAGTGGACAGCCCCAGCATTTT. It codes for CASSLSGSSGQPQHF.

The V and J genes are TRBV7-2 and TRBJ2-3; D remains ambiguous. Trimming left V 6 bases short and J 2 bases short, with 9 bases between. The length of the CDR3 is 13 residues. The germline V gene has CDR1 SGHTA and CDR2 FQGNSA. The CDR3 sequence is CASSQWLTDTQYF. The CDR3, as DNA: TGTGCCAGCAGTCAGTGGCTCACAGATACGCAGTATTTT.

The chain combines TRBV29-1 with TRBJ1-1, with 11 bases that match TRBD1. This CDR3 region has 16 residues. After removal of 7 bases from V and 6 bases from J, the junction contained 16 bases not matched to a gene. Germline values: CDR1 SQVTM, CDR2 ANQGSEA. DNA of the CDR3: TGCAGCGCGAAGGGGGACAGGGGGGTTGTTAACGCTGAAGCTTTCTTT. Translation gives CSAKGDRGVVNAEAFF.

The rearrangement links TRBV6-5 to TRBJ2-3; D not certain. The CDR3 spans 12 residues. Trimming cost V 4 bases and J 0 bases, with 2 bases left between them. Per germline, CDR1 MNHEY and CDR2 SVGAGI. CDR3 loop: CASSSSTDTQYF. CDR3 DNA sequence: TGTGCCAGCAGTTCAAGCACAGATACGCAGTATTTT.